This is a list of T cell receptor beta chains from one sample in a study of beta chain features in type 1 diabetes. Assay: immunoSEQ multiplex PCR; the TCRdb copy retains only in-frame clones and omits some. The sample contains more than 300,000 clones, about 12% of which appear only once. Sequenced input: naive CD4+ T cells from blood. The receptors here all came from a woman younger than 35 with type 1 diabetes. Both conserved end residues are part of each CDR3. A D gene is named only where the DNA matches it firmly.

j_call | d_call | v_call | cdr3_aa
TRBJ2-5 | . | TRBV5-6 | CASSLARETQYF
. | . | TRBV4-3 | CASSRTQGAYEQYF
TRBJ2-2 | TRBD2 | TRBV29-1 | CSVGGLAGELGELFF
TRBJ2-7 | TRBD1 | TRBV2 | CATGQAYEQYF
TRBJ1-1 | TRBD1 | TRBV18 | CASSETGKGTEAFF
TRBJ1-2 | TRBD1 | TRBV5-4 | CASSWGQSNYGYTF
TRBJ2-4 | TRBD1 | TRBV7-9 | CASSSDRGQNIQYF
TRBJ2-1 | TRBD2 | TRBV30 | CAWLRLAGVPNEQFF
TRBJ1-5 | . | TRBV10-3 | CAISESGGNQPQHF
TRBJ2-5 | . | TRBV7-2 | CASSLVGAQVETQYF
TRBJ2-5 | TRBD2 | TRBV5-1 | CASSYGLAGGETQYF
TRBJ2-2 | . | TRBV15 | CATSRDPGAGELFF
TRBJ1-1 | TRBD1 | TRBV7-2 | CASSTRQGAGTEAFF
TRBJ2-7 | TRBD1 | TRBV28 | CASSLGQVFYEQYF
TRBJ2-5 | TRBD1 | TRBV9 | CASSVGQGVGTQYF
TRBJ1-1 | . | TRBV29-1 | CSVEDRSGNTEAFF
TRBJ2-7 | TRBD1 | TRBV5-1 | CASSVTGDLYEEQYF
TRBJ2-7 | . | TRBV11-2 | CASSSLAGWGEQYF
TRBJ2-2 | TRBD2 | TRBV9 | CASSVGGGVLNTGELFF
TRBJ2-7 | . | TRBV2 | CASVPDRGPQYF
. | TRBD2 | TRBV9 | CASSVASSGSSYEQYF
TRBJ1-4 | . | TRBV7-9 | CASRPTNSATNEKLFF
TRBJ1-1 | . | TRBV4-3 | CASSQAPSRNTEAFF